This record concerns one T cell receptor beta chain sequence. The record originates from a study of blood T cell repertoires in COVID-19. Measured with immunoSEQ multiplex PCR; TCRdb has only the in-frame clones, and not every one. This table holds under 250,000 clones, approximately 90% found once. There are 16 residues in the CDR3. CDR1 is MNHEY, CDR2 SVGEGT, per germline. V was pared by 6 bases and J by 0 bases, with 10 bases of the junction left unmatched. The receptor's source is a man aged 30 to 39 with COVID-19, enrolled during active disease. The genes are TRBV6-2 or TRBV6-3 and TRBJ1-1, with TRBD1 matching 7 bases. The sequencing sample was made of peripheral blood. This CDR3 reads CASSSGQLLMNTEAFF. The DNA for the CDR3 is TGTGCCAGCAGCTCGGGACAGCTTCTTATGAACACTGAAGCTTTCTTT.